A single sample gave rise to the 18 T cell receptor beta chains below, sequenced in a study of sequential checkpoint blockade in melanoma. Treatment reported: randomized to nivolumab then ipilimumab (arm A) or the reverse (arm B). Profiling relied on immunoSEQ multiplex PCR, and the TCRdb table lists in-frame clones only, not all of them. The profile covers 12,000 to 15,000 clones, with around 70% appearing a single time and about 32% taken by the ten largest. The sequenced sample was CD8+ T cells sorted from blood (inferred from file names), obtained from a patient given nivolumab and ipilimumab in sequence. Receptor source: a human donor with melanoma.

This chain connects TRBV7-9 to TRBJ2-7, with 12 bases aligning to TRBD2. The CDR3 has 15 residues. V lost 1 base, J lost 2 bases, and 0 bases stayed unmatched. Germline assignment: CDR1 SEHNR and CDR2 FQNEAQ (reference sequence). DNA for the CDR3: TGTGCCAGCAGCTTAGGACTAGCGGGGGCCTACGAGCAGTACTTC. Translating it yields CASSLGLAGAYEQYF.

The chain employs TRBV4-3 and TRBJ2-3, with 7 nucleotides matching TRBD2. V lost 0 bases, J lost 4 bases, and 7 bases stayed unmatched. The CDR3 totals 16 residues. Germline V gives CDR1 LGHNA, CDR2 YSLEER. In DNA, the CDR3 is TGCGCCAGCAGCCAAGATGGGGAGGGCTGGTCAGATACGCAGTATTTT. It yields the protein CASSQDGEGWSDTQYF.

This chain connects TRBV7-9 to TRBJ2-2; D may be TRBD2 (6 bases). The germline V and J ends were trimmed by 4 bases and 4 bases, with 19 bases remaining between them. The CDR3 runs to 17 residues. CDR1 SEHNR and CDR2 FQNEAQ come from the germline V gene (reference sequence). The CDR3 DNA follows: TGTGCCAGCAGCTCTTCGGGACTCATTACCCGCACCGGGGAGCTGTTTTTT. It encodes CASSSSGLITRTGELFF. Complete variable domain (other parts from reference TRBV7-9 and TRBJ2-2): DTGVSQNPRHKITKRGQNVTFRCDPISEHNRLYWYRQTLGQGPEFLTYFQNEAQLEKSRLLSDRFSAERPKGSFSTLEIQRTEQGDSAMYLCASSSSGLITRTGELFFGEGSRLTVL.

The CDR3 DNA follows: TGTGCCAGCAGTTTCTACAGGGAGAGCGAGCAGTACTTC. Residues: CASSFYRESEQYF. The rearrangement uses TRBV27 and TRBJ2-5, with D perhaps TRBD1 (6 bases). Matching the DNA end better, TRBJ2-7 makes the J call doubtful. The CDR3 spans 13 residues. Germline V gene data show CDR1 as MNHEY and CDR2 as SMNVEV (reference sequence).

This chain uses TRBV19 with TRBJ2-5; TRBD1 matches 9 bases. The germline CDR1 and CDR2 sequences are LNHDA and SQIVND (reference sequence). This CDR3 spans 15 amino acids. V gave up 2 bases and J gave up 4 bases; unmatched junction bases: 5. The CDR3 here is CASSIMGQGVETQYF. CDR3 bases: TGTGCCAGTAGTATAATGGGACAGGGTGTAGAGACCCAGTACTTC.

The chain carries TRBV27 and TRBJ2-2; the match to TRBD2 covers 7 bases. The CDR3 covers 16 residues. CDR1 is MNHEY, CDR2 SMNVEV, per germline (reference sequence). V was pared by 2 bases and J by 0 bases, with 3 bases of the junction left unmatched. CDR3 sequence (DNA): TGTGCCAGCAGTTTACCCGCGGGAGCGAACACCGGGGAGCTGTTTTTT. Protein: CASSLPAGANTGELFF.

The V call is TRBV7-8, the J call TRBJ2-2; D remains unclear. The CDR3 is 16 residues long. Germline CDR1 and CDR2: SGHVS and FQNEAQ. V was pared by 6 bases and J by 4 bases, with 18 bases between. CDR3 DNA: TGTGCCAGCAGGCCCAAACATCAGGTCGCCACCGGGGAGCTGTTTTTT. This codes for CASRPKHQVATGELFF.

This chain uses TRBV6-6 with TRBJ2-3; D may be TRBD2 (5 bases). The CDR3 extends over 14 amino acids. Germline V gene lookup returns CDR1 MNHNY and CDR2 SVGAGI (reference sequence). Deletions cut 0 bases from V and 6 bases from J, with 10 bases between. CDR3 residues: CASSYSISGDTQYF. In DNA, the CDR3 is TGTGCCAGCAGTTACTCGATCTCGGGGGATACGCAGTATTTT.

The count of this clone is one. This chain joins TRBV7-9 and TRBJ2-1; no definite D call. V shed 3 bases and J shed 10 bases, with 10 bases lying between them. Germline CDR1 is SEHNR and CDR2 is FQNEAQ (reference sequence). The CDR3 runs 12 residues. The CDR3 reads CASSFGGLEQFF. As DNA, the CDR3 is TGTGCCAGCAGCTTCGGTGGTTTGGAGCAGTTCTTC.

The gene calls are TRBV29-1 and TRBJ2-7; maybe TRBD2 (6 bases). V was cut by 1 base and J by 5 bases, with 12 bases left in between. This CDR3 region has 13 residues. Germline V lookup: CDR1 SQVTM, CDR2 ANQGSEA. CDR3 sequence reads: CSVEGGGSHEQYF. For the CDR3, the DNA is TGCAGCGTTGAAGGTGGAGGGAGCCACGAGCAGTACTTC.

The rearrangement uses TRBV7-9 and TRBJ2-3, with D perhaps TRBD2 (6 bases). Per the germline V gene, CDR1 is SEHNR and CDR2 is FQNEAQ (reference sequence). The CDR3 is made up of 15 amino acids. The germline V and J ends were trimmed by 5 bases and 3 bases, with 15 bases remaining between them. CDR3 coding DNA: TGTGCCAGCAGCCCCGTGCGGGGTATAACAGATACGCAGTATTTT. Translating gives CASSPVRGITDTQYF.

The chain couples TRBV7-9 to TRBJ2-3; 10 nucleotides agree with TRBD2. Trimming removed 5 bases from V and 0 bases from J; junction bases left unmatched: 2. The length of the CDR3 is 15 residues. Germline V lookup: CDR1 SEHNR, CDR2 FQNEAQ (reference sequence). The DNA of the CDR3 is TGTGCCAGCAGCCCGGGACTAGCGAGCACAGATACGCAGTATTTT. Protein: CASSPGLASTDTQYF.

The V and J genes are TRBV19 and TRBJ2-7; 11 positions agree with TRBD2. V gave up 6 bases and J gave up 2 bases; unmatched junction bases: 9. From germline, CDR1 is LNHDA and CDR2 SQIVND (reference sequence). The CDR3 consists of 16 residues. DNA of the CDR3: TGTGCCAGTAGGACCATCCTAGCGGGAGGCACCTACGAGCAGTACTTC. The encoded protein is CASRTILAGGTYEQYF.

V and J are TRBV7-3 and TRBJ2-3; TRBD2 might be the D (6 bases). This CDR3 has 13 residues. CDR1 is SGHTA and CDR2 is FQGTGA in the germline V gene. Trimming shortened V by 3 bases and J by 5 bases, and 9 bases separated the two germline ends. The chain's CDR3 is CASSFGGGDTQYF. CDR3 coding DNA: TGTGCCAGCAGCTTCGGGGGAGGAGATACGCAGTATTTT. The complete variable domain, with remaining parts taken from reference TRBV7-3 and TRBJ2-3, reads GAGVSQTPSNKVTEKGKYVELRCDPISGHTALYWYRQSLGQGPEFLIYFQGTGAADDSGLPNDRFFAVRPEGSVSTLKIQRTERGDSAVYLCASSFGGGDTQYFGPGTRLTVL.

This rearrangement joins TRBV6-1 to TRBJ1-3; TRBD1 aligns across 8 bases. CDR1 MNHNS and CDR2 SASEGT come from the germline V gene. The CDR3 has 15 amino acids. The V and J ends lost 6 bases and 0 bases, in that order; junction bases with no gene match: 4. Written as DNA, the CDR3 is TGTGCCAGCAGCGTGGGACAGGACTCTGGAAACACCATATATTTT. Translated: CASSVGQDSGNTIYF.

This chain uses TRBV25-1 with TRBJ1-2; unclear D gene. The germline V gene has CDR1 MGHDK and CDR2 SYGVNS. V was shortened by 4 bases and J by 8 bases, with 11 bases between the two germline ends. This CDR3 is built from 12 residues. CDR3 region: CASSGGLIGYTF. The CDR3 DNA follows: TGTGCCAGCAGTGGAGGGCTAATAGGCTACACCTTC.

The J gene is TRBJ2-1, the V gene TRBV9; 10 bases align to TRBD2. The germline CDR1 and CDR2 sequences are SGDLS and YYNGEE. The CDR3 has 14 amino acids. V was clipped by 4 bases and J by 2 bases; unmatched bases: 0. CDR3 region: CASSTSGAYNEQFF. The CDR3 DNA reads TGTGCCAGCAGCACTAGCGGGGCCTACAATGAGCAGTTCTTC.

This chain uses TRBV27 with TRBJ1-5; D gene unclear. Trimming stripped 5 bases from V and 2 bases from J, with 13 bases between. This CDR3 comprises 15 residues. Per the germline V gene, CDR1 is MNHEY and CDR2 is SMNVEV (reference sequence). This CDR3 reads CASSPAPGGNQPQHF. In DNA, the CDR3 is TGTGCCAGCAGTCCGGCCCCCGGGGGCAATCAGCCCCAGCATTTT.